The present entry profiles one T cell receptor beta chain with its context. TCRdb redid the calling of the 5' RACE reads with MiXCR, one entry per CDR3 protein. The sample lists approximately 350,000 distinct CDR3 sequences; over 9% were seen once. This sample was taken from a study of identical twins. CDR3 size: 19 residues. V was shortened by 1 base and J by 0 bases, with 19 bases between the two germline ends. Germline loops: CDR1 MGHRA, CDR2 YSYEKL. These data were also filed under a second study, of yellow fever vaccine responses in identical twins.

Sequencing was carried out using CD8+ T cells sorted from blood. This receptor was obtained from a woman younger than 35 in good health. This chain connects TRBV4-1 to TRBJ2-1; no clear D. The DNA for the CDR3 is TGCGCCAGCAGCCAAGTCCCGCCAACGTTTGCGAGCTCCTACAATGAGCAGTTCTTC. The encoded protein is CASSQVPPTFASSYNEQFF.